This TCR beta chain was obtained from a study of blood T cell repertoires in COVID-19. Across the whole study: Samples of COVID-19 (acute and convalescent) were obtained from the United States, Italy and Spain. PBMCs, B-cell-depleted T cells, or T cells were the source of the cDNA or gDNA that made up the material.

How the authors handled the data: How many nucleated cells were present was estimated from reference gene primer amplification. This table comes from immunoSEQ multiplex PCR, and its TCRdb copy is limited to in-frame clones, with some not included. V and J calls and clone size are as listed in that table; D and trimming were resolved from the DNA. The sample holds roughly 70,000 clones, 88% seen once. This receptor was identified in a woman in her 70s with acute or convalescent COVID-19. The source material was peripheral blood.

The CDR3 is CASSLAPSSARAANSPLHF. CDR3 DNA sequence: TGCGCCAGCAGCTTGGCCCCGAGCTCCGCCAGGGCAGCTAATTCACCCCTCCACTTT. This chain joins TRBV5-1 and TRBJ1-6; D might be TRBD1 (5 bases). Trimming stripped 0 bases from V and 6 bases from J, with 22 bases between. Germline V gives CDR1 SGHRS, CDR2 YFSETQ. The CDR3 consists of 19 residues.